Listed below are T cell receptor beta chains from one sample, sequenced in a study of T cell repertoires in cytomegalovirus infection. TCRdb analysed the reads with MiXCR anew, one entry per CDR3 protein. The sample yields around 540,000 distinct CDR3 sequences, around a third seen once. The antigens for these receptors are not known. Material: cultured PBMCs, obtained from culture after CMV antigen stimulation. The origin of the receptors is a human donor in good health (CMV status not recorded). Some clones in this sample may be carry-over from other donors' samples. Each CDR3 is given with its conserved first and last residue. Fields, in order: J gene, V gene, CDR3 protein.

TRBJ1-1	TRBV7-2	CASSFAGVGGRTEAFF
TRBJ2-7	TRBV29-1	CSVEGSEGGRYEQYF
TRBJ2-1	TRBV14	CASSRRDLHNEQFF
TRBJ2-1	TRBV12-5	CASGLVIAHGANEQFF
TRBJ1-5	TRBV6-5	CASRPRTGGARPQHF
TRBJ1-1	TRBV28	CASRSQENTEAFF
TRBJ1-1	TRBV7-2	CASSFRQELEAFF
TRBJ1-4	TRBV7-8	CASSPGARPGNEKLFF
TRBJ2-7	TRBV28	CASMGSILGEQYF
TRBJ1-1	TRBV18	CASPPDSKDTEAFF
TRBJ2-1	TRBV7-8	CASSSPGTSGRLYNEQFF
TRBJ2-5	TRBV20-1	CSASEETQYF
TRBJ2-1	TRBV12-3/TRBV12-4	CASSSSLAGGVDEQFF
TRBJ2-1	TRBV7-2	CASSQRQAFSYNEQFF
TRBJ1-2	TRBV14	CASSQDPGVNYGYTF
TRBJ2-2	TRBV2	CASSRNSLANTGELFF
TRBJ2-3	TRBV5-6	CASSLVTGYADTQYF
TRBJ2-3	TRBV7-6	CASSPRLAERTDTQYF
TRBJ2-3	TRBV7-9	CASSPQTKPDTQYF
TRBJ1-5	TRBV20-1	CSVRDSPNQPQHF
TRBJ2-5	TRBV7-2	CASSRNQGQETQYF
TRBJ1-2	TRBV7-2	CASSLATDYGYTF